What follows is one T cell receptor (beta chain) and its context. It lacks a known antigen. Per-base qualities were not stored, and no clone one base away is much larger. Other DNA sequences from this sample encode an identical CDR3 as well. The library was obtained by the immunoSEQ multiplex PCR assay. The paper's processing steps were these. A statistical classification framework was built to diagnose cytomegalovirus status from the catalog of TCR beta chain sequences. In its TCRdb copy, this immuneACCESS table keeps in-frame sequences only and misses some clones. Where compared with another copy, unresolved V genes explain less than half of these, and the others have no known cause. V and J calls and clone size are copied from that table; D and trimming were computed from the DNA. The sample data list 150,000 to 200,000 clones, and about 89% of these were observed just once. The leading ten clones occupy 6% to 8% of the sample.

The data are from a study of cytomegalovirus exposure and HLA in healthy donors (TCRdb year 2017). Broadly, across the study: The 650 to 800 repertoires of the first cohort and the 95 to 150 validation repertoires were produced on the same platform, according to a later analysis. The aim of the study was to test whether cataloging public T cell receptors could identify signatures of past pathogen exposure. In addition to the first cohort of 650 to 800 subjects, a separate validation cohort of under 150 different subjects was used. To predict cytomegalovirus infection status, the study combined high-throughput TCR immunosequencing, statistical association of individual TCRs with disease status, and machine learning.

The CDR3 holds 12 amino acids from the cysteine to the phenylalanine. The entry retains the CDR3 DNA only, 36 bases that are in frame from base 1. V sheds 3 bases and J sheds 0 bases, leaving 1 base between their ends. Sequences KGHSH (CDR1) and LQKENI (CDR2) are obtained from the germline V gene. Study-level results and caveats: In vitro tests confirmed that three of the cytomegalovirus-associated TCR beta chains recognize cytomegalovirus antigens. In both the original and validation cohorts, the classifier was reported to diagnose cytomegalovirus status with high specificity and sensitivity. All 120 or so repertoires were used to score co-occurrence in the validation cohort in a later analysis, because that analysis had no HLA typing for the cohort. The study listed 170 or so TCR beta chains as associated with cytomegalovirus. The authors suggested that the approach could potentially be extended to other disease states and immunological phenotypes. Across donors, most TCR sequences were observed very rarely, whereas some public TCRs were present in many individuals. A later analysis found that TCRs clustered in the first cohort also tended to co-occur in the roughly 120 validation repertoires, with 90% to 95% of cluster scores above 0.

The donors were included in the validation cohort of some 120 subjects, a group kept apart from the roughly 700-subject first cohort. Sequenced: PBMCs. The sequence was obtained from a man aged 30 to 45 in good health and CMV-seropositive. The receptor chain draws on TRBV18 and TRBJ2-3; the D gene lacks a confident call. CDR3 loop: CASSPSTDTQYF. The bases read TGTGCCAGCTCACCCAGCACAGATACGCAGTATTTT.